Ten or more counts support the clone carrying this TCR beta chain. Its antigen is unknown. This sample is part of a study of CD8 T cells in ankylosing spondylitis. General observations from the study: Enrichment of disease-linked clones was reportedly significant in matched ankylosing spondylitis synovial fluid. Earlier studies detected some motif variants in reactive arthritis synovial fluid and blood.

TCRdb fed the 5' RACE reads into MiXCR, producing one record per CDR3 protein. The sample contains around 850 distinct CDR3 sequences, 2.6% of which appear only once. Germline assignment: CDR1 SGDLS and CDR2 YYNGEE. J gave up 3 bases and V 0 bases, and 6 bases lay outside the gene matches. The length of the CDR3 is 16 residues. V gene TRBV9 combines with J gene TRBJ2-3; 8 bases align to TRBD2. This TCR derives from a male donor with ankylosing spondylitis or in good health (not recorded which). Sample: blood, either unsorted or a sorted T cell fraction (not recorded which). The CDR3 region is CASSVVGGGPTDTQYF. In nucleotides, the CDR3 is TGTGCCAGCAGCGTAGTGGGCGGGGGGCCTACAGATACGCAGTATTTT.